These 23 T cell receptor beta chains were sequenced from one sample in a study of shared clonotypes between healthy human individuals (dated by TCRdb to 2020 to 2022). The library was obtained by the immunoSEQ multiplex PCR assay. Held by TCRdb, this immuneACCESS table contains in-frame sequences only and omits some clones. Under half of the omission traces to an unresolved V gene where checked; the cause of the rest is unknown. In this sample the table shows approximately 740,000 clones, about 74% of which occur a single time. The ten largest clones take up approximately 1.7% of the sample. Sequenced: memory CD4+ T cells sorted from blood. In the paper's terms, the cell subset or site label means: CD45RA-negative fraction. The receptors were sampled from a woman aged 25-40 years in good health.

The rearrangement joins TRBV13 to TRBJ2-3; 7 bases align to TRBD2. This CDR3 has 19 residues. CDR1 and CDR2 (germline): PRHDT, FYEKMQ (reference sequence). V was pared by 8 bases and J by 3 bases, with 23 bases of the junction left unmatched. This chain's CDR3 is CASGWFIGGGPLKTDTQYF. The DNA of the CDR3 is TGTGCCAGCGGGTGGTTCATTGGGGGAGGGCCGCTGAAAACAGATACGCAGTATTTT.

The rearrangement uses TRBV6-5 and TRBJ1-3; tentatively, D is TRBD1 (6 bases). With 4 bases removed from V and 0 bases from J, the gap between germline ends came to 10 bases. This CDR3 is 15 amino acids long. Germline CDR1 MNHEY, CDR2 SVGAGI. The CDR3 protein is CASSFTGSSGNTIYF. The CDR3, as DNA: TGTGCCAGCAGTTTCACAGGGAGCTCTGGAAACACCATATATTTT.

V and J are TRBV6-4 and TRBJ1-1; D may be TRBD1 (5 bases). V lost 3 bases and J 4 bases, leaving 9 bases between the germline ends. The CDR3 length is 13 residues. Germline CDR1 MRHNA, CDR2 SNTAGT. CDR3 sequence (DNA): TGTGCCAGCAGTGAGGGGGAGGGCACTGAAGCTTTCTTT. It translates to CASSEGEGTEAFF.

The V call is TRBV19, the J call TRBJ1-2; 9 nucleotides align to TRBD1. CDR1 is LNHDA, CDR2 SQIVND, per germline (reference sequence). The ends lost 8 bases at V and 4 bases at J; junction bases unmatched: 17. There are 17 residues in the CDR3. The CDR3 DNA follows: TGTGCCAGTTACCGGCAAACGACAGGGGGAAAGATCTATGGCTACACCTTC. Translated, it gives CASYRQTTGGKIYGYTF.

The V call is TRBV2, the J call TRBJ1-2, with D maybe TRBD1 (5 bases). The CDR3 is 14 residues long. Between the trimmed V and J ends, which lost 7 bases and 2 bases, there was a span of 14 bases. Germline assignment: CDR1 SNHLY and CDR2 FYNNEI. CDR3 nucleotides: TGTGCCAGCATCGGCAGGACAAAGAACTATGGCTACACCTTC. This encodes CASIGRTKNYGYTF.

This chain connects TRBV28 to TRBJ2-5; TRBD2 agrees at 7 bases. J was trimmed by 7 bases and V by 6 bases; bases with no gene match: 5. This CDR3 is built from 12 residues. Germline-derived CDR1 and CDR2 are MDHEN and SYDVKM. CDR3 coding DNA: TGTGCCAGCAGGGGGGAGGGATCGACCCAGTACTTC. This gives the protein CASRGEGSTQYF.

J is TRBJ2-7 and V is TRBV29-1; TRBD2 might be the D (6 bases). Trimming took 6 bases from V and 0 from J, leaving 15 bases between them. The germline gives CDR1 SQVTM, CDR2 ANQGSEA. The CDR3 length is 14 residues. The CDR3 region has the DNA TGCAGCGTGGGTCTGGCGGGGAGCTCCTACGAGCAGTACTTC. This gives the protein CSVGLAGSSYEQYF.

The J gene is TRBJ2-7, the V gene TRBV5-1; a weak D match, TRBD1 (6 bases). In germline, CDR1 is SGHRS, CDR2 YFSETQ. The CDR3 loop spans 15 amino acids. V was trimmed by 3 bases and J by 4 bases, leaving 17 bases between them. The CDR3 DNA is TGCGCCAGCAGCTGGTTGGGACATGATTCATACGAGCAGTACTTC. This sequence encodes CASSWLGHDSYEQYF.

This rearrangement joins TRBV2 to TRBJ2-5; D remains ambiguous. Per germline, CDR1 SNHLY and CDR2 FYNNEI. Trimming cost V 6 bases and J 5 bases, with 4 bases left between them. The CDR3 totals 10 residues. The CDR3 bases are TGTGCCAGCAGGATTGAGACCCAGTACTTC. Protein product: CASRIETQYF.

CDR3 nucleotides: TGTGCCAGCCGGGTTGGCGGGGGGGCCGAGCAGTACTTC. It specifies CASRVGGGAEQYF. The chain uses TRBV2 and TRBJ2-7; 9 bases are shared with TRBD2. The CDR3 contains 13 residues. The V and J ends lost 8 bases and 6 bases, in that order; junction bases with no gene match: 8. The germline V gene has CDR1 SNHLY and CDR2 FYNNEI.

The chain links TRBV7-2 to TRBJ2-7; D is unresolved. This CDR3 is 11 amino acids long. Germline-derived CDR1 and CDR2 are SGHTA and FQGNSA. V was clipped by 1 base and J by 7 bases, with 5 bases between them. The CDR3 reads CASSLVEEQYF. CDR3 nucleotides: TGTGCCAGCAGCTTAGTCGAGGAGCAGTACTTC.

This clone was observed a single time. This rearrangement joins TRBV5-1 to TRBJ2-1; 9 bases align to TRBD1. Looked up from germline, CDR1 is SGHRS and CDR2 is YFSETQ. There are 13 residues in the CDR3. With 6 bases clipped from V and 10 bases from J, the junction kept 8 bases outside the gene matches. The CDR3 nucleotides are TGCGCCAGCACTAGGACAGGGGTGAGCGAGCAGTTCTTC. Residues: CASTRTGVSEQFF.

This clone has a handful of counts. V is TRBV19 and J is TRBJ1-2; 9 bases are shared with TRBD1. J gave up 8 bases and V 7 bases, and 11 bases lay outside the gene matches. Germline V gene data show CDR1 as LNHDA and CDR2 as SQIVND (reference sequence). The CDR3 is 14 residues long. CDR3 bases: TGTGCCAGTAATCTAAACAGGGGGCTGGAAGGCTACACCTTC. The encoded protein is CASNLNRGLEGYTF.

This clone was recorded once. The chain combines TRBV7-8 with TRBJ1-2; D is uncertain. Germline V gene sequence: CDR1 SGHVS, CDR2 FQNEAQ. Trimming shortened V by 5 bases and J by 5 bases, and 12 bases separated the two germline ends. The CDR3 spans 13 residues. CDR3 region: CASSQVGIYGYTF. The CDR3 DNA follows: TGTGCCAGCAGCCAAGTTGGTATATATGGCTACACCTTC.

The rearrangement links TRBV7-6 to TRBJ1-5, with D possibly being TRBD1 (5 bases). The CDR3 contains 15 residues. The V end lost 1 base, the J end lost 0 bases, and 7 bases lay between the germline ends. The germline gives CDR1 SGHVS, CDR2 FNYEAQ. CDR3 bases: TGTGCCAGCAGCTTAGACGGGGCTAGCAATCAGCCCCAGCATTTT. Its translation is CASSLDGASNQPQHF.

This chain joins TRBV6-5 and TRBJ2-7, with 8 bases lining up with TRBD1. With V trimmed by 2 bases and J by 6 bases, 6 bases remained unmatched. The germline V gene encodes CDR1 MNHEY and CDR2 SVGAGI. This CDR3 comprises 14 residues. The CDR3 here is CASSYGGQGAEQYF. The CDR3 DNA is TGTGCCAGCAGTTACGGGGGTCAGGGGGCCGAGCAGTACTTC.

The chain joins TRBV27 to TRBJ1-5, with D maybe TRBD1 (5 bases). V lost 5 bases, J lost 5 bases, and 19 bases lay in between. CDR3 length equals 16 residues. Germline loops: CDR1 MNHEY, CDR2 SMNVEV (reference sequence). The CDR3 region is CASSPTSGGKHQPQHF. The DNA for the CDR3 is TGTGCCAGCAGTCCTACTTCGGGGGGGAAACATCAGCCCCAGCATTTT.

Note on this clone: Distinct nucleotide sequences in the sample also encode this CDR3. The rearrangement uses TRBV19 and TRBJ1-5; TRBD1 might be the D (5 bases). The CDR3 has 15 amino acids. Germline CDR1 is LNHDA and CDR2 is SQIVND (reference sequence). Trimming shortened V by 3 bases and J by 1 base, and 10 bases separated the two germline ends. DNA for the CDR3: TGTGCCAGTAGTATTTGGGGCACGAGCAATCAGCCCCAGCATTTT. Its protein is CASSIWGTSNQPQHF.

About this clone: Other DNA sequences in the same sample also yield this CDR3. The chain uses TRBV18 and TRBJ1-5; D gene unclear. The CDR3 is 13 residues long. V was cut by 1 base and J by 3 bases, with 4 bases left in between. The germline CDR1 and CDR2 sequences are KGHSH and LQKENI. The CDR3 loop is CASSPQDNQPQHF. CDR3 coding DNA: TGTGCCAGCTCACCACAGGACAATCAGCCCCAGCATTTT. Full variable domain (outside the CDR3, taken from reference TRBV18 and TRBJ1-5): NAGVMQNPRHLVRRRGQEARLRCSPMKGHSHVYWYRQLPEEGLKFMVYLQKENIIDESGMPKERFSAEFPKEGPSILRIQQVVRGDSAAYFCASSPQDNQPQHFGDGTRLSIL.

Remarks on this clone: The sample holds other DNA sequences that translate to the same CDR3. The chain carries TRBV5-1 and TRBJ2-1; D perhaps matches TRBD1 (5 bases). V lost 0 bases to trimming and J lost 0 bases, with 7 bases between them. Germline V gene sequence: CDR1 SGHRS, CDR2 YFSETQ. The CDR3 contains 15 residues. CDR3 sequence reads: CASSLDRSSYNEQFF. The DNA for the CDR3 is TGCGCCAGCAGCTTGGACAGGTCCTCCTACAATGAGCAGTTCTTC.

CDR3 amino acids: CASSLPPIQGTQPQHF. CDR3 nucleotide sequence: TGTGCCAGCAGCTTACCACCCATCCAGGGAACTCAGCCCCAGCATTTT. This chain connects TRBV11-3 to TRBJ1-5; possibly TRBD1 for D (5 bases). The CDR3 spans 16 residues. From germline, CDR1 is SGHNT and CDR2 YENEEA. V was trimmed by 2 bases and J by 6 bases, leaving 17 bases between them.

The table lists this clone with a count of one. This chain joins TRBV18 and TRBJ2-7, with 8 bases identical to TRBD1. Germline lookup yields CDR1 KGHSH and CDR2 LQKENI. V lost 6 bases, J lost 5 bases, and 21 bases stayed unmatched. There are 18 residues in the CDR3. Here the CDR3 reads CASSVTSGGVASYDEQYF. CDR3 bases: TGTGCCAGCTCGGTGACATCAGGGGGCGTCGCCTCCTACGACGAGCAGTACTTC. Complete variable domain (other parts from reference TRBV18 and TRBJ2-7): NAGVMQNPRHLVRRRGQEARLRCSPMKGHSHVYWYRQLPEEGLKFMVYLQKENIIDESGMPKERFSAEFPKEGPSILRIQQVVRGDSAAYFCASSVTSGGVASYDEQYFGPGTRLTVT.

Details on this clone: Other DNA sequences in this specimen translate into the identical CDR3. The rearrangement links TRBV28 to TRBJ1-2; unclear D gene. Germline CDR1 and CDR2: MDHEN and SYDVKM. The V end lost 4 bases, the J end lost 0 bases, and 3 bases lay between the germline ends. The CDR3 length is 12 residues. CDR3 bases: TGTGCCAGCAGTTCCACTAACTATGGCTACACCTTC. Translated: CASSSTNYGYTF.